Listed below are T cell receptor beta chains from one sample, sequenced in a study of T cells after yellow fever vaccination. TCRdb independently ran MiXCR on the 5' RACE reads; one entry per CDR3 protein. This table holds about 85,000 distinct CDR3 sequences, about 14% found once. The sample was CD8+ T cells not binding an NS4B(214-222) dextramer, sorted from PBMCs, taken approximately 22 days after the first yellow fever vaccination. All receptors derive from a man younger than 30 who received the YFV17D yellow fever vaccine. Each CDR3 is given with its conserved first and last residue. D genes are given only for firm matches. A clone size is listed for some rows: how often the clone was seen (once, few, many), or a class if it is expanded.

V gene	D gene	J gene	CDR3 length	clone size	CDR3 DNA	CDR3 protein
TRBV18	NA	TRBJ2-3	14	NA	TGTGCCAGCTCACCGGCCGGGGGCACAGATACGCAGTATTTT	CASSPAGGTDTQYF
TRBV7-9	TRBD1	TRBJ1-1	13	NA	TGTGCCAGCGGTGGACAGGGCAACACTGAAGCTTTCTTT	CASGGQGNTEAFF
TRBV7-9	TRBD2	TRBJ2-5	15	NA	TGTGCCAGCAGATTACTAGCGGGGGGGCGAGAGACCCAGTACTTC	CASRLLAGGRETQYF
TRBV14	NA	TRBJ2-1	17	few	TGTGCCAGCAGCGCCCGAGCCGCTAGCTACTCCTACAATGAGCAGTTCTTC	CASSARAASYSYNEQFF
TRBV7-6	TRBD2	TRBJ2-3	17	few	TGTGCCAGCAGCTTATCGGGACTAGCGGGGGTCACAGATACGCAGTATTTT	CASSLSGLAGVTDTQYF
TRBV4-1	NA	TRBJ1-1	16	NA	TGCGCCAGCAGCCCGGCGGGGGGCCCATGGAACACTGAAGCTTTCTTT	CASSPAGGPWNTEAFF
TRBV14	TRBD2	TRBJ2-5	16	NA	TGTGCCAGCAGCCAAGATCAACTAGCGGGGTGGGAGACCCAGTACTTC	CASSQDQLAGWETQYF
TRBV4-3	NA	TRBJ2-3	15	NA	TGCGCCAGCAGCCTAAGATTGGGGGTCACAGATACGCAGTATTTT	CASSLRLGVTDTQYF
TRBV12-5	TRBD1	TRBJ1-2	17	few	TGTGCTAGTGGTTTTACGATTCGGGACAGGGGTGTTGATGGCTACACCTTC	CASGFTIRDRGVDGYTF
TRBV29-1	NA	TRBJ1-2	12	NA	TGCAGCGTGGATACAGGTTACTATGGCTACACCTTC	CSVDTGYYGYTF
TRBV19	NA	TRBJ2-3	13	many	TGTGCCCCTACGGGGGGCAACACAGATACGCAGTATTTT	CAPTGGNTDTQYF
TRBV9	NA	TRBJ2-1	14	few	TGTGCCAGCAGCGTAGTCCCTAGCATATCTGAGCAGTTCTTC	CASSVVPSISEQFF
TRBV27	TRBD1	TRBJ1-5	14	NA	TGTGCCAGCAGTCTACAGGGGGACAATCAGCCCCAGCATTTT	CASSLQGDNQPQHF
TRBV7-2	NA	TRBJ2-5	17	NA	TGTGCCAGCAGCTTAGGGCTAGGGAGGATAAACCAAGAGACCCAGTACTTC	CASSLGLGRINQETQYF
TRBV10-3	TRBD2	TRBJ2-3	16	NA	TGTGCCATCAGTGAGTCTGGAAGCGGGGGGGGAGATACGCAGTATTTT	CAISESGSGGGDTQYF
TRBV6-4	TRBD2	TRBJ2-2	15	many	TGTGCCAGCAGTGGACTAGCGGGGAACACCGGGGAGCTGTTTTTT	CASSGLAGNTGELFF
TRBV9	TRBD2	TRBJ2-5	16	NA	TGTGCCAGCAGCTCCGGACTAGAAGTACGTGGAGAGACCCAGTACTTC	CASSSGLEVRGETQYF
TRBV29-1	NA	TRBJ2-1	13	few	TGCAGCGTTGTTCGGGACGATGGCAATGAGCAGTTCTTC	CSVVRDDGNEQFF
TRBV7-8	NA	TRBJ2-2	16	few	TGTGCCAGCAGCTTTCTTGAGGGGTTGGACACCGGGGAGCTGTTTTTT	CASSFLEGLDTGELFF
TRBV12-3/TRBV12-4	NA	TRBJ2-1	14	many	TGTGCCAGCAGTTTGGGGAGCCCCTACAATGAGCAGTTCTTC	CASSLGSPYNEQFF
TRBV9	NA	TRBJ2-6	16	few	TGTGCCAGCAGCCCGTCAGGGGTCGGCGGGGCCAACGTCCTGACTTTC	CASSPSGVGGANVLTF
TRBV12-3/TRBV12-4	NA	TRBJ1-2	13	few	TGTGCCAGCAGTCAACTACCGCTTTGGGGCTACACCTTC	CASSQLPLWGYTF
TRBV6-5	TRBD2	TRBJ2-7	15	NA	TGTGCCAGCAGTTCTCTAGCGGGGGGAGGGTACGAGCAGTACTTC	CASSSLAGGGYEQYF
TRBV30	NA	TRBJ1-2	14	few	TGTGCCTGGAGATTTCGGGGGAACTACTATGGCTACACCTTC	CAWRFRGNYYGYTF
TRBV20-1	NA	TRBJ2-1	14	NA	TGCAGTGCTTCCGAACGGCCAGCGGACAATGAGCAGTTCTTC	CSASERPADNEQFF
TRBV6-5	NA	TRBJ2-1	17	many	TGTGCCAGCAGTTACGGCACCCCGGGACAAAGCAACAATGAGCAGTTCTTC	CASSYGTPGQSNNEQFF
TRBV5-5	TRBD1	TRBJ2-7	15	NA	TGTGCCAGCAGCGCCCGGGACAGGGGGCGGAACGAGCAGTACTTC	CASSARDRGRNEQYF
TRBV11-2	NA	TRBJ2-3	15	few	TGTGCCAGCAGCTTGGGGGTTAACGTCGGGGATACGCAGTATTTT	CASSLGVNVGDTQYF
TRBV4-3	NA	TRBJ1-1	15	NA	TGCGCCAGCAGCCAAAGACAGACGAGGCCCACTGAAGCTTTCTTT	CASSQRQTRPTEAFF
TRBV12-3/TRBV12-4	TRBD1	TRBJ1-1	14	NA	TGTGCCAGCAGTTTAGGACAGGGGCTCACTGAAGCTTTCTTT	CASSLGQGLTEAFF
TRBV4-3	TRBD1	TRBJ1-1	17	NA	TGCGCCAGCAGCCAAGAAGCTCGCGACAGGGCCCCTAATGAAGCTTTCTTT	CASSQEARDRAPNEAFF